This T cell receptor (beta chain) was documented in a study of spatial heterogeneity in lung cancer. The study, taken as a whole, reports: Whereas they appeared in blood less at follow-up, ubiquitous expanded tumor TCRs appeared there more at resection.

Germline-derived CDR1 and CDR2 are SEHNR and FQNEAQ (reference sequence). The CDR3 consists of 14 residues. The V and J ends lost 1 base and 6 bases, in that order; junction bases with no gene match: 2. TCR cDNA molecules each carried a unique molecular identifier. From the 5' RACE reads, TCRdb called clonotypes with MiXCR, one entry per CDR3 protein. The table lists 20,000 to 30,000 distinct CDR3 sequences, about 5.1% of them singletons. Noted time point: sample taken at primary tumor resection. Material for sequencing was whole RNA from tumor, nontumor lung or frozen PBMC, left unsorted. This clonotype showed up many times. Its antigen is unidentified.

The chain recombines TRBV7-9 with TRBJ2-7; 11 bases are shared with TRBD1. Sample: PBMCs, taken at surgery. The TCR sequence derives from a male donor with early-stage non-small cell lung cancer. The CDR3 DNA sequence: TGTGCCAGCAGCTTAGGGACAGGGGGCGTCGAGCAGTACTTC. Its translation: CASSLGTGGVEQYF.